This TCR beta chain was profiled in a study of blood T cell repertoires in COVID-19. Germline loops: CDR1 SGHAT, CDR2 FQNNGV. V was trimmed by 1 base and J by 8 bases, leaving 15 bases between them. The CDR3 covers 15 residues. Libraries were prepared by immunoSEQ multiplex PCR; TCRdb keeps only in-frame clonotypes and omits some of them. The sample holds about 140,000 clones; roughly 90% are singletons and the top ten take about 4.5%. The sample holds one count of this clone. Sequencing was carried out using PBMCs or T cells enriched from blood (not recorded which). The V gene is TRBV11-2, the J gene TRBJ2-1; maybe TRBD2 (5 bases). The TCR sequence derives from a man aged 50 or older who had recovered from COVID-19. The CDR3 DNA is TGTGCCAGCAGCTTAGCCAGCGGACTTTCCGATGAGCAGTTCTTC. Its protein product is CASSLASGLSDEQFF.